This is a list of T cell receptor beta chains from one sample in a study of blood T cell repertoires in COVID-19. Some clones are missing from TCRdb's copy, which holds only in-frame ones; the method was immunoSEQ multiplex PCR. The table records about 200,000 clones, approximately 86% of them present only once. Sequencing used PBMCs or T cells enriched from blood (not recorded which). The origin of the receptors is a middle-aged woman with acute COVID-19. Each CDR3 is given with its conserved first and last residue. A D gene is named only where the DNA matches it firmly. Clone size is stated in some rows and not others, as once, few, many or a class when expanded.

v_call: TRBV19
d_call: TRBD2
clone_size: NA
j_call: TRBJ2-3
cdr3_aa: CASSPEGTSGVYLFPDTQYF
cdr3_nt: TGTGCCAGTAGTCCTGAAGGGACTAGCGGGGTTTATTTATTCCCAGATACGCAGTATTTT

v_call: TRBV4-1
d_call: NA
clone_size: NA
j_call: TRBJ1-2
cdr3_aa: CASSPKYAGADGYTF
cdr3_nt: TGCGCCAGCAGCCCGAAGTATGCGGGGGCCGATGGCTACACCTTC

v_call: TRBV7-9
d_call: NA
clone_size: once
j_call: TRBJ2-5
cdr3_aa: CASSPSGRGRGLGETQYF
cdr3_nt: TGTGCCAGCAGCCCATCAGGACGGGGTCGGGGGTTAGGAGAGACCCAGTACTTC

v_call: TRBV6-6
d_call: TRBD1
clone_size: NA
j_call: TRBJ1-2
cdr3_aa: CGSGQGDYGYTF
cdr3_nt: TGTGGCTCGGGACAGGGAGACTATGGCTACACCTTC

v_call: TRBV7-9
d_call: TRBD2
clone_size: NA
j_call: TRBJ2-7
cdr3_aa: CASAPLASGRGYEQYF
cdr3_nt: TGTGCCAGCGCACCCCTGGCTAGCGGGAGGGGCTACGAGCAGTACTTC

v_call: TRBV28
d_call: NA
clone_size: NA
j_call: TRBJ1-6
cdr3_aa: CASSESKGEGDSPLHF
cdr3_nt: TGTGCCAGCAGTGAATCAAAGGGGGAAGGGGATTCACCCCTCCACTTT

v_call: TRBV19
d_call: TRBD1
clone_size: NA
j_call: TRBJ2-3
cdr3_aa: CASSIAGGRKTDTQYF
cdr3_nt: TGTGCCAGTAGTATAGCAGGGGGCAGGAAGACAGATACGCAGTATTTT

v_call: TRBV6-4
d_call: TRBD2
clone_size: NA
j_call: TRBJ2-1
cdr3_aa: CASSGGLAGVGEQFF
cdr3_nt: TGTGCCAGCAGTGGGGGACTAGCGGGAGTTGGTGAGCAGTTCTTC

v_call: TRBV24-1
d_call: TRBD2
clone_size: NA
j_call: TRBJ2-7
cdr3_aa: CATSDRRLVGGDEQYF
cdr3_nt: TGTGCCACCAGTGACCGACGACTCGTCGGGGGGGACGAGCAGTACTTC

v_call: TRBV11-2
d_call: NA
clone_size: NA
j_call: TRBJ2-7
cdr3_aa: CASTKQDGSYEQYF
cdr3_nt: TGTGCCAGCACTAAACAGGACGGTTCCTACGAGCAGTACTTC

v_call: TRBV28
d_call: NA
clone_size: NA
j_call: TRBJ1-6
cdr3_aa: CATKGNSPLHF
cdr3_nt: TGTGCCACCAAGGGGAATTCACCCCTCCACTTT

v_call: TRBV19
d_call: TRBD1
clone_size: NA
j_call: TRBJ1-5
cdr3_aa: CASSMTGRNQPQHF
cdr3_nt: TGTGCCAGTAGTATGACAGGGAGGAATCAGCCCCAGCATTTT

v_call: TRBV19
d_call: TRBD1
clone_size: NA
j_call: TRBJ2-7
cdr3_aa: CASSTGQGAHYEQYF
cdr3_nt: TGTGCCAGTAGTACAGGACAGGGGGCCCACTACGAGCAGTACTTC

v_call: TRBV6-5
d_call: NA
clone_size: NA
j_call: TRBJ1-1
cdr3_aa: CASSPSLNTEAFF
cdr3_nt: TGTGCCAGCAGTCCCTCCCTCAACACTGAAGCTTTCTTT

v_call: TRBV28
d_call: TRBD2
clone_size: NA
j_call: TRBJ2-7
cdr3_aa: CASSPRTSGSYEQYF
cdr3_nt: TGTGCCAGCAGTCCCCGGACTAGCGGCTCCTACGAGCAGTACTTC

v_call: TRBV19
d_call: TRBD1
clone_size: NA
j_call: TRBJ2-1
cdr3_aa: CASRAGGFSEQFF
cdr3_nt: TGTGCCAGTAGGGCAGGGGGCTTCAGTGAGCAGTTCTTC

v_call: TRBV28
d_call: NA
clone_size: NA
j_call: TRBJ2-7
cdr3_aa: CASSLVSGPSPLEQYF
cdr3_nt: TGTGCCAGCAGTTTGGTTAGCGGACCGAGCCCACTCGAGCAGTACTTC

v_call: TRBV25-1
d_call: TRBD2
clone_size: NA
j_call: TRBJ2-1
cdr3_aa: CASSVPGTSGSYNEQFF
cdr3_nt: TGTGCCAGCAGTGTCCCCGGGACTAGCGGGTCCTACAATGAGCAGTTCTTC

v_call: TRBV6-5
d_call: TRBD2
clone_size: NA
j_call: TRBJ2-2
cdr3_aa: CASSPLAGVSGELFF
cdr3_nt: TGTGCCAGCAGTCCACTAGCGGGAGTATCCGGGGAGCTGTTTTTT

v_call: TRBV19
d_call: TRBD1
clone_size: NA
j_call: TRBJ2-7
cdr3_aa: CASSATGGSYEQYF
cdr3_nt: TGTGCCAGTAGTGCGACAGGGGGCTCCTACGAGCAGTACTTC

v_call: TRBV10-3
d_call: NA
clone_size: NA
j_call: TRBJ1-2
cdr3_aa: CAISELGRPGYTF
cdr3_nt: TGTGCCATCAGTGAGCTTGGCAGGCCTGGCTACACCTTC

v_call: TRBV18
d_call: TRBD1
clone_size: NA
j_call: TRBJ2-1
cdr3_aa: CASSRQGKEDEQFF
cdr3_nt: TGTGCCAGCTCACGACAGGGGAAAGAGGATGAGCAGTTCTTC

v_call: TRBV5-1
d_call: TRBD1
clone_size: NA
j_call: TRBJ2-1
cdr3_aa: CASSPDPGQARTNEQFF
cdr3_nt: TGCGCCAGCAGCCCAGACCCTGGACAGGCCAGAACGAATGAGCAGTTCTTC

v_call: TRBV30
d_call: TRBD1
clone_size: NA
j_call: TRBJ2-1
cdr3_aa: CAWSMDRGPNEQFF
cdr3_nt: TGTGCCTGGAGTATGGACAGGGGGCCTAATGAGCAGTTCTTC

v_call: TRBV7-9
d_call: NA
clone_size: NA
j_call: TRBJ2-7
cdr3_aa: CASSPNNGANHEQYF
cdr3_nt: TGTGCCAGCAGCCCCAACAATGGGGCAAACCACGAGCAGTACTTC

v_call: TRBV5-4
d_call: NA
clone_size: NA
j_call: TRBJ2-1
cdr3_aa: CASSFQQAHGEQFF
cdr3_nt: TGTGCCAGCAGCTTTCAACAGGCCCACGGTGAGCAGTTCTTC

v_call: TRBV6-5
d_call: NA
clone_size: NA
j_call: TRBJ2-7
cdr3_aa: CASSPVSDYEQYF
cdr3_nt: TGTGCCAGCAGCCCCGTTAGTGACTACGAGCAGTACTTC

v_call: TRBV18
d_call: NA
clone_size: NA
j_call: TRBJ1-2
cdr3_aa: CASSIDSYGYTF
cdr3_nt: TGTGCCAGCTCAATAGACAGCTATGGCTACACCTTC

v_call: TRBV27
d_call: NA
clone_size: NA
j_call: TRBJ1-5
cdr3_aa: CASSLVPSGQPQHF
cdr3_nt: TGTGCCAGCAGTTTGGTCCCGAGTGGTCAGCCCCAGCATTTT

v_call: TRBV19
d_call: NA
clone_size: NA
j_call: TRBJ2-1
cdr3_aa: CASTPSSYYNEQFF
cdr3_nt: TGTGCCAGTACCCCTAGCTCTTACTACAATGAGCAGTTCTTC

v_call: TRBV24-1
d_call: NA
clone_size: NA
j_call: TRBJ1-2
cdr3_aa: CATSRGLYGYTF
cdr3_nt: TGTGCCACCAGCCGTGGACTCTATGGCTACACCTTC

v_call: TRBV5-1
d_call: TRBD1
clone_size: many
j_call: TRBJ1-2
cdr3_aa: CASSFQDRAAGYTF
cdr3_nt: TGCGCCAGCAGCTTCCAGGACAGGGCTGCTGGCTACACCTTC

v_call: TRBV6-4
d_call: TRBD2
clone_size: NA
j_call: TRBJ2-7
cdr3_aa: CPQGEREGLYEQYF
cdr3_nt: TGTCCGCAGGGGGAGCGGGAGGGCCTCTACGAGCAGTACTTC

v_call: TRBV7-2
d_call: NA
clone_size: NA
j_call: TRBJ2-1
cdr3_aa: CASSAPWMRHEQFF
cdr3_nt: TGTGCCAGCAGCGCACCTTGGATGAGGCATGAGCAGTTCTTC

v_call: TRBV2
d_call: NA
clone_size: NA
j_call: TRBJ1-3
cdr3_aa: CASSSPWGGIGTIYF
cdr3_nt: TGTGCCAGCAGTTCCCCGTGGGGGGGCATCGGCACCATATATTTT

v_call: TRBV19
d_call: TRBD1
clone_size: few
j_call: TRBJ1-2
cdr3_aa: CASSNDRGLLGYTF
cdr3_nt: TGTGCCAGTAGTAACGACAGGGGGCTTCTTGGCTACACCTTC

v_call: TRBV29-1
d_call: NA
clone_size: NA
j_call: TRBJ1-3
cdr3_aa: CSVADFSGNTIYF
cdr3_nt: TGCAGCGTTGCAGACTTCTCTGGAAACACCATATATTTT

v_call: TRBV30
d_call: NA
clone_size: NA
j_call: TRBJ1-2
cdr3_aa: CAWSRRYGYTF
cdr3_nt: TGTGCCTGGAGTCGGAGGTATGGCTACACCTTC

v_call: TRBV5-1
d_call: NA
clone_size: NA
j_call: TRBJ2-3
cdr3_aa: CASSSVLHPSEADTQYF
cdr3_nt: TGCGCCAGCAGCTCAGTACTACACCCCAGCGAGGCAGATACGCAGTATTTT

v_call: TRBV19
d_call: TRBD1
clone_size: once
j_call: TRBJ2-7
cdr3_aa: CASAGTGAGEQYF
cdr3_nt: TGTGCCAGCGCGGGGACAGGGGCAGGGGAGCAGTACTTC

v_call: TRBV15
d_call: NA
clone_size: NA
j_call: TRBJ2-1
cdr3_aa: CATSRVSGNEQFF
cdr3_nt: TGTGCCACCAGCAGAGTGTCGGGGAATGAGCAGTTCTTC

v_call: TRBV7-2
d_call: TRBD2
clone_size: NA
j_call: TRBJ2-7
cdr3_aa: CASSFTPGLAAYEQYF
cdr3_nt: TGTGCCAGCAGCTTTACCCCGGGACTAGCGGCCTACGAGCAGTACTTC